The 17 T cell receptor beta chains reported below all come from one sample, sequenced in a study of T-cell memory formation after mild COVID-19. TCRdb re-called the 5' RACE reads through MiXCR, storing one row per CDR3 protein. The repertoire includes 100,000 to 140,000 distinct CDR3 sequences, approximately 15% of them detected once, and approximately 43% sits in the top ten. Material: PBMCs or a T cell subset sorted from them (not recorded which). These receptors were taken from a man aged 18 to 30 who had mild COVID-19 (a few samples of this study predate the infection). Cell type and time point are not known.

V and J are TRBV7-9 and TRBJ1-5; TRBD1 aligns across 9 bases. CDR1 is SEHNR and CDR2 is FQNEAQ in the germline V gene (reference sequence). CDR3 length: 14 residues. V shed 5 bases, J shed 5 bases, and the junction held 4 bases outside the gene matches. The CDR3 loop is CASSVDRGDQPQHF. The CDR3 nucleotides read TGTGCCAGCAGCGTGGACAGGGGAGATCAGCCCCAGCATTTT.

This clonotype turned up a few times. DNA of the CDR3: TGTGCCTGGAGTGCCCGGGAAGAGGGTGGATGGGGCTACACCTTC. As protein: CAWSAREEGGWGYTF. The chain carries TRBV30 and TRBJ1-2; D remains ambiguous. The CDR3 contains 15 residues. Germline CDR1 and CDR2: GTSNPN and SVGIG (reference sequence). Trimming left V 1 base short and J 8 bases short, with 20 bases between. Supplemented by reference TRBV30 and TRBJ1-2, the full variable domain reads SQTIHQWPATLVQPVGSPLSLECTVEGTSNPNLYWYRQAAGRGLQLLFYSVGIGQISSEVPQNLSASRPQDRQFILSSKKLLLSDSGFYLCAWSAREEGGWGYTFGSGTRLTVV.

This clonotype was seen a handful of times. The chain carries TRBV29-1 and TRBJ1-2; possible D gene TRBD1, 6 bases. Trimming left V 6 bases short and J 6 bases short, with 8 bases between. This CDR3 contains 10 residues. Per germline, CDR1 SQVTM and CDR2 ANQGSEA. CDR3 protein: CSVTGHGYTF. In DNA, the CDR3 is TGCAGCGTAACAGGGCATGGCTACACCTTC.

V and J are TRBV4-3 and TRBJ1-6; 9 bases line up with TRBD1. The V gene end was trimmed by 4 bases and the J gene end by 7 bases; junction bases not matched to a gene: 5. CDR1 LGHNA and CDR2 YSLEER come from the germline V gene. This CDR3 contains 15 residues. CDR3 protein: CASSPGTGWNSPLHF. CDR3 sequence (DNA): TGCGCCAGCAGCCCAGGGACAGGGTGGAATTCACCCCTCCACTTT.

V gene TRBV7-8 combines with J gene TRBJ1-5; no firm D call. Germline V lookup: CDR1 SGHVS, CDR2 FQNEAQ. CDR3 size: 16 residues. Between the trimmed V and J ends, which lost 5 bases and 6 bases, there was a span of 20 bases. The CDR3, as DNA: TGTGCCAGCAGCCCATTGAGCGAGGAGTCCGGTCAGCCCCAGCATTTT. Translation: CASSPLSEESGQPQHF.

A few counts support this clonotype. The chain recombines TRBV4-1 with TRBJ2-1, with TRBD2 as a possible D gene (5 bases). The CDR3 is 15 amino acids. Per the germline V gene, CDR1 is MGHRA and CDR2 is YSYEKL. The ends were cut back, 1 base at V and 5 bases at J, with 12 bases in the middle. CDR3 residues: CASSQVGSLNNEQFF. In DNA form, the CDR3 reads TGCGCCAGCAGCCAAGTGGGGAGTTTGAACAATGAGCAGTTCTTC.

In its sample, this clonotype was seen many times. The chain uses TRBV4-1 and TRBJ2-4; D might be TRBD2 (6 bases). V was clipped by 2 bases and J by 8 bases, with 19 bases between them. This CDR3 comprises 16 residues. The germline V gene encodes CDR1 MGHRA and CDR2 YSYEKL. The CDR3 loop is CASSQTGGTWQYIQYF. In nucleotides, the CDR3 is TGCGCCAGCAGCCAAACTGGGGGGACCTGGCAGTACATTCAGTACTTC.

The rearrangement uses TRBV4-2 and TRBJ2-2, with 11 bases matching TRBD2. The CDR3 has 18 residues. The V and J ends lost 5 bases and 4 bases, in that order; junction bases with no gene match: 12. Germline assignment: CDR1 LGHNA and CDR2 YNFKEQ. CDR3 sequence reads: CASSSAVAGGSVTGELFF. The CDR3, as DNA: TGTGCCAGCAGCTCAGCGGTAGCGGGGGGGTCGGTCACCGGGGAGCTGTTTTTT.

The sample holds a few counts of this clonotype. The chain links TRBV4-3 to TRBJ2-2; 12 bases fit TRBD1. Germline V gene lookup returns CDR1 LGHNA and CDR2 YSLEER. This CDR3 region has 17 residues. V was clipped by 3 bases and J by 8 bases; unmatched bases: 10. The CDR3 region is CASSHRRDRGLGGELFF. In DNA form, the CDR3 reads TGCGCCAGCAGCCATCGCCGGGACAGGGGGCTCGGGGGGGAGCTGTTTTTT.

The rearrangement links TRBV7-2 to TRBJ2-5; no clear D gene. The V end was cut by 3 bases, the J end by 5 bases, with 13 bases between. The CDR3 is 14 amino acids. Germline lookup yields CDR1 SGHTA and CDR2 FQGNSA. CDR3 nucleotide sequence: TGTGCCAGCAGCTTTGAGCGCCCTTGGGAGACCCAGTACTTC. Amino acids: CASSFERPWETQYF.

This clonotype was seen repeatedly, ten times or more. The rearrangement uses TRBV10-3 and TRBJ1-1, with D possibly TRBD1 on 6 matching bases. CDR3 length equals 13 residues. V lost 6 bases, J lost 2 bases, and 10 bases lay in between. Germline V gene lookup returns CDR1 ENHRY and CDR2 SYGVKD. The DNA for the CDR3 is TGTGCCATCAGGGACAGATCTAACACTGAAGCTTTCTTT. Amino acid sequence: CAIRDRSNTEAFF.

This clonotype was detected a few times. This chain connects TRBV20-1 to TRBJ1-1, with a possible D match to TRBD1 (5 bases). Trimming removed 0 bases from V and 4 bases from J, with 15 bases in between. The CDR3 runs 15 residues. The germline V gene encodes CDR1 DFQATT and CDR2 SNEGSKA (reference sequence). The CDR3 DNA is TGCAGTGCTAGAGATATCGAGGGGTTGGGCACTGAAGCTTTCTTT. Translated: CSARDIEGLGTEAFF.

This clonotype was found a few times. This chain uses TRBV6-1 with TRBJ2-3, with D tentatively TRBD1 (5 bases). There are 14 residues in the CDR3. V gave up 6 bases and J gave up 1 base, with 11 bases separating them. Germline V gives CDR1 MNHNS, CDR2 SASEGT. CDR3: CASRQIQGTDTQYF. For the CDR3, the DNA is TGTGCCAGCAGGCAGATACAGGGCACAGATACGCAGTATTTT.

This clonotype was detected only a few times. V and J are TRBV6-4 and TRBJ1-1; 8 bases fit TRBD1. V lost 4 bases to trimming and J lost 5 bases; unmatched junction nucleotides: 3. The germline gives CDR1 MRHNA, CDR2 SNTAGT. The CDR3 is made up of 13 amino acids. The CDR3 nucleotides are TGTGCCAGCAGTGTCCACAGGGGGACTGAAGCTTTCTTT. Amino acid sequence: CASSVHRGTEAFF.

This clonotype has more than one count but fewer than ten. This chain connects TRBV5-6 to TRBJ2-3; 7 bases match TRBD2. V gave up 4 bases and J gave up 6 bases; unmatched junction bases: 5. The germline gives CDR1 SGHDT, CDR2 YYEEEE. The CDR3 covers 13 residues. As DNA, the CDR3 is TGTGCCAGCAGCATCGGGGGGTCGGATACGCAGTATTTT. Translating gives CASSIGGSDTQYF.

This clonotype was seen only a few times. The chain couples TRBV9 to TRBJ2-2, with D possibly called TRBD1 or TRBD2 (5 bases each). The germline V gene encodes CDR1 SGDLS and CDR2 YYNGEE. CDR3 length: 13 amino acids. The V end lost 6 bases, the J end lost 7 bases, and 13 bases lay between the germline ends. CDR3 residues: CASNPGAGGELFF. In DNA, the CDR3 is TGTGCCAGCAATCCCGGGGCGGGCGGGGAGCTGTTTTTT. Drawing the rest from reference TRBV9 and TRBJ2-2, the complete variable domain is DSGVTQTPKHLITATGQRVTLRCSPRSGDLSVYWYQQSLDQGLQFLIQYYNGEERAKGNILERFSAQQFPDLHSELNLSSLELGDSALYFCASNPGAGGELFFGEGSRLTVL.

The chain employs TRBV12-3 or TRBV12-4 and TRBJ2-2; 8 bases are shared with TRBD2. The ends lost 7 bases at V and 2 bases at J; junction bases unmatched: 6. The CDR3 spans 15 residues. CDR3 protein: CASTPGGANTGELFF. CDR3 bases: TGTGCCAGCACTCCCGGGGGGGCTAACACCGGGGAGCTGTTTTTT.